Given below is one T cell receptor beta chain in context. The data were obtained in a study of blood T cell repertoires in COVID-19. Participants spanned ages roughly 18 to 95 years and resided in roughly 22 US areas. The table came from immunoSEQ multiplex PCR; TCRdb's copy has only in-frame clones and leaves some out. Of roughly 250,000 clones in the sample, around 89% were seen once. The V gene end was trimmed by 8 bases and the J gene end by 9 bases; junction bases not matched to a gene: 10. This CDR3 contains 13 residues. Germline values: CDR1 SQVTM, CDR2 ANQGSEA. The rearrangement links TRBV29-1 to TRBJ2-1; TRBD1 agrees at 10 bases. The TCR comes from a middle-aged man who had recovered from COVID-19. Sequencing was carried out using PBMCs or T cells enriched from blood (not recorded which). The CDR3 here is CSLRDRGYTEQFF. The CDR3 DNA is TGCAGCCTCCGGGACAGGGGATATACTGAGCAGTTCTTC.